This passage covers 7 T cell receptor beta chains from one sample sequenced in a study of control samples from healthy donors and cancer patients. Assay: immunoSEQ multiplex PCR; the TCRdb copy retains only in-frame clones and omits some. The sample lists about 84,000 clones; roughly 91% were seen once. The sequenced material came from blood. The origin of the receptors is a man aged 45 to 65 in good health.

The chain uses TRBV5-1 and TRBJ1-4; D remains unclear. Trimming left V 1 base short and J 10 bases short, with 11 bases between. Germline CDR1 and CDR2: SGHRS and YFSETQ. The CDR3 is 13 amino acids. CDR3: CASSLNERTKLFF. CDR3 in DNA: TGCGCCAGCAGCTTGAATGAGAGGACAAAACTGTTTTTT.

The genes are TRBV19 and TRBJ1-5, with 7 positions matching TRBD1. V was clipped by 4 bases and J by 1 base; unmatched bases: 4. The CDR3 is made up of 15 amino acids. The germline CDR1 and CDR2 sequences are LNHDA and SQIVND (reference sequence). The CDR3 DNA sequence: TGTGCCAGTAGTACGTCGACAGGGAGCAATCAGCCCCAGCATTTT. It encodes CASSTSTGSNQPQHF.

The CDR3: CASKLSLDGNTIYF. Written as DNA, the CDR3 is TGCGCCAGCAAACTGAGCCTAGATGGAAACACCATATATTTT. The chain employs TRBV5-1 and TRBJ1-3; no reliable D call. The CDR3 sequence is 14 residues long. CDR1 SGHRS and CDR2 YFSETQ come from the germline V gene. The V end lost 6 bases, the J end lost 3 bases, and 13 bases lay between the germline ends.

This clone was picked up one time. The chain has TRBV6-5 and TRBJ1-2; TRBD1 agrees at 7 bases. Trimming at V came to 6 bases and at J to 8 bases, leaving 6 bases not matched to a gene. The CDR3 spans 12 residues. Germline V lookup: CDR1 MNHEY, CDR2 SVGAGI. CDR3 sequence: CASSQTGKGYTF. The CDR3 DNA follows: TGTGCCAGCAGCCAGACAGGGAAAGGCTACACCTTC.

The J gene is TRBJ2-3, the V gene TRBV2; D unclear. CDR3 length: 13 amino acids. The germline CDR1 and CDR2 sequences are SNHLY and FYNNEI. The V end lost 5 bases, the J end lost 7 bases, and 13 bases lay between the germline ends. CDR3 in amino acids: CASSPPDLYTQYF. CDR3 bases: TGTGCCAGCAGTCCTCCGGACCTTTATACGCAGTATTTT.

The chain combines TRBV4-3 with TRBJ2-2, with no clear D. Germline values: CDR1 LGHNA, CDR2 YSLEER. The CDR3 loop spans 15 amino acids. The ends were cut back, 2 bases at V and 8 bases at J, with 15 bases in the middle. This chain's CDR3 is CASSQHAKLKGELFF. In DNA, the CDR3 is TGCGCCAGCAGCCAACACGCGAAATTGAAAGGGGAGCTGTTTTTT.

The chain combines TRBV20-1 with TRBJ1-2; the match to TRBD1 covers 11 bases. The CDR3 extends over 14 amino acids. Germline assignment: CDR1 DFQATT and CDR2 SNEGSKA (reference sequence). V lost 3 bases to trimming and J lost 8 bases; unmatched junction nucleotides: 8. The CDR3 sequence is CSASMDRGRGGYTF. CDR3 DNA: TGCAGTGCTAGTATGGACAGGGGGCGCGGCGGCTACACCTTC.